These 28 T cell receptor beta chains came from one sample sequenced in a study of T-cell reconstitution after alpha-beta-depleted transplantation in children. Unique molecular identifiers featured in how the TCRbeta library was prepared. TCRdb recomputed calls from the PCR reads with MiXCR, one row per CDR3 protein. The repertoire includes roughly 500,000 distinct CDR3 sequences, around a third of them detected once, and 2% to 3% sits in the top ten. This material consisted of PBMCs from the stem cell graft donor, taken from the stem cell graft. The receptors stem from a human donor who donated a stem cell graft to a child with aplastic anemia.

The rearrangement links TRBV5-1 to TRBJ1-1, with 8 nucleotides matching TRBD1. The V gene's germline CDR1 is SGHRS and CDR2 YFSETQ. CDR3 length: 16 amino acids. The J segment lost 1 base and the V segment lost 8 bases, leaving 13 bases of the junction unmatched. This chain's CDR3 is CASTLQPGQANTEAFF. Written as DNA, the CDR3 is TGCGCCAGTACCCTTCAACCGGGACAGGCGAACACTGAAGCTTTCTTT.

The genes are TRBV15 and TRBJ2-2; D gene uncertain. The V and J ends lost 2 bases and 2 bases respectively, with 12 bases between them. The CDR3 covers 16 residues. Germline V gene data show CDR1 as LNHNV and CDR2 as YYDKDF (reference sequence). For the CDR3, the DNA is TGTGCCACCAGCAGATCCGGAGTCGAAAACACCGGGGAGCTGTTTTTT. It encodes CATSRSGVENTGELFF.

This sequence joins TRBV24-1 and TRBJ2-1; D call uncertain. CDR1 and CDR2 from the germline V gene are KGHDR and SFDVKD. The V end was cut by 0 bases, the J end by 0 bases, with 8 bases between. The CDR3 runs to 16 residues. DNA for the CDR3: TGTGCCACCAGTGATTTGTCGTCGAGCTCCTACAATGAGCAGTTCTTC. Translated: CATSDLSSSSYNEQFF.

The genes are TRBV4-3 and TRBJ1-1; D remains ambiguous. Germline V gene sequence: CDR1 LGHNA, CDR2 YSLEER. CDR3 length: 16 residues. Between the trimmed V and J ends, which lost 2 bases and 0 bases, there was a span of 13 bases. CDR3 in amino acids: CASSQSKGRVNTEAFF. The CDR3 DNA sequence: TGCGCCAGCAGCCAAAGCAAGGGCCGGGTGAACACTGAAGCTTTCTTT.

The count of this clonotype is one. J is TRBJ1-4 and V is TRBV20-1; no firm D call. Germline CDR1 and CDR2: DFQATT and SNEGSKA (reference sequence). The CDR3 runs 15 residues. The germline V and J ends were trimmed by 6 bases and 0 bases, with 14 bases remaining between them. CDR3 region: CSASDGIATNEKLFF. The CDR3 region has the DNA TGCAGTGCCTCGGACGGGATCGCAACTAATGAAAAACTGTTTTTT.

The chain couples TRBV7-8 to TRBJ2-1, with 13 bases fitting TRBD2. V shed 5 bases and J 6 bases; nucleotides not matched to a gene: 10. CDR3 length: 17 residues. Germline CDR1 is SGHVS and CDR2 is FQNEAQ. The CDR3 DNA sequence: TGTGCCAGCAGCCCCTACCTCGGACTAGCGGGAGTCAATGAGCAGTTCTTC. Its protein product is CASSPYLGLAGVNEQFF.

The chain recombines TRBV20-1 with TRBJ2-1; D remains unclear. Germline CDR1 is DFQATT and CDR2 is SNEGSKA (reference sequence). CDR3 length: 15 amino acids. The ends were cut back, 6 bases at V and 0 bases at J, with 15 bases in the middle. This CDR3 is CSARTAARSYNEQFF. CDR3 in DNA: TGCAGTGCAAGGACGGCGGCCCGCTCCTACAATGAGCAGTTCTTC.

In its sample, this clonotype was seen a few times. The chain links TRBV6-1 to TRBJ1-5; D is possibly TRBD1 (5 bases). V lost 6 bases and J 3 bases, leaving 15 bases between the germline ends. The CDR3 length is 15 residues. Germline V gene data show CDR1 as MNHNS and CDR2 as SASEGT. In DNA, the CDR3 is TGTGCCAGCAGCCCCGCAGGGTACGACAATCAGCCCCAGCATTTT. Its translation: CASSPAGYDNQPQHF.

The rearrangement uses TRBV12-3 or TRBV12-4 and TRBJ1-2, with D maybe TRBD1 (5 bases). The CDR3 loop spans 14 amino acids. Trimming left V 1 base short and J 8 bases short, with 14 bases between. As DNA, the CDR3 is TGTGCCAGCAGTTTAGACAGGTTCTTGCAAGGCTACACCTTC. It encodes CASSLDRFLQGYTF.

The CDR3 spells CASSLTAETSNEQFF. CDR3 sequence (DNA): TGTGCCAGCAGCTTGACAGCGGAAACCTCCAATGAGCAGTTCTTC. The rearrangement uses TRBV11-2 and TRBJ2-1; D is perhaps TRBD1 or TRBD2 (5 bases each). Germline assignment: CDR1 SGHAT and CDR2 FQNNGV. The CDR3 is 15 amino acids. Trimming took 3 bases from V and 6 from J, leaving 15 bases between them.

This clonotype was seen only a few times. The chain recombines TRBV10-3 with TRBJ2-5; D may be TRBD2 (5 bases). This CDR3 region has 13 residues. Germline loops: CDR1 ENHRY, CDR2 SYGVKD. Trimming stripped 8 bases from V and 0 bases from J, with 10 bases between. This CDR3 is CAISGGNQETQYF. CDR3 in DNA: TGTGCCATCTCCGGAGGCAACCAAGAGACCCAGTACTTC.

This clonotype was observed a handful of times. The chain couples TRBV29-1 to TRBJ2-3, with 10 bases fitting TRBD1. CDR1 is SQVTM, CDR2 ANQGSEA, per germline. V lost 6 bases, J lost 0 bases, and 9 bases stayed unmatched. The CDR3 loop spans 16 amino acids. Here the CDR3 reads CSVDSGTGASTDTQYF. CDR3 in DNA: TGCAGCGTAGATTCCGGGACAGGGGCTAGCACAGATACGCAGTATTTT.

The chain links TRBV7-9 to TRBJ1-1; D may be TRBD1 (6 bases). The germline V gene encodes CDR1 SEHNR and CDR2 FQNEAQ (reference sequence). V lost 3 bases and J lost 7, with 12 bases in between. The CDR3 sequence is 13 residues long. CDR3 protein: CASSFYPDSEAFF. CDR3 in DNA: TGTGCCAGCAGCTTTTACCCGGACAGTGAAGCTTTCTTT.

This clonotype has just one count. The V and J genes are TRBV9 and TRBJ2-2, with D unresolved. The CDR3 sequence is 14 residues long. The V and J ends lost 2 bases and 3 bases respectively, with 8 bases between them. Germline CDR1 SGDLS, CDR2 YYNGEE. The CDR3 coding sequence is TGTGCCAGCAGCGTGAAGGTTTACACCGGGGAGCTGTTTTTT. The encoded protein is CASSVKVYTGELFF. Based on the CDR3 plus reference TRBV9 and TRBJ2-2, the full variable domain is DSGVTQTPKHLITATGQRVTLRCSPRSGDLSVYWYQQSLDQGLQFLIQYYNGEERAKGNILERFSAQQFPDLHSELNLSSLELGDSALYFCASSVKVYTGELFFGEGSRLTVL.

CDR3 in DNA: TGTGCCAGCAGTTTAACTAGCGCTGCTTACGAGCAGTACTTC. Translation gives CASSLTSAAYEQYF. V is TRBV12-3 or TRBV12-4 and J is TRBJ2-7; TRBD2 aligns across 7 bases. Trimming removed 2 bases from V and 4 bases from J; junction bases left unmatched: 5. CDR3 length: 14 residues.

The chain recombines TRBV10-3 with TRBJ1-1; 7 positions agree with TRBD1. Per germline, CDR1 ENHRY and CDR2 SYGVKD. This CDR3 comprises 14 residues. V shed 4 bases and J 3 bases; nucleotides not matched to a gene: 5. The CDR3 DNA is TGTGCCATCAGTGGAGGGGGCGGTGACACTGAAGCTTTCTTT. Translating it yields CAISGGGGDTEAFF.

V is TRBV5-1 and J is TRBJ2-2; perhaps TRBD1 as D (6 bases). V lost 4 bases to trimming and J lost 7 bases, with 11 bases between them. Germline V gives CDR1 SGHRS, CDR2 YFSETQ. This CDR3 is built from 13 residues. The CDR3 DNA reads TGCGCCAGCAGCCTTACGACAGGCGGGGAGCTGTTTTTT. Residues: CASSLTTGGELFF.

There are a few counts of this clonotype. The chain couples TRBV20-1 to TRBJ2-3; TRBD2 matches at 7 bases. Per germline, CDR1 DFQATT and CDR2 SNEGSKA (reference sequence). The junction had 7 bases not matched to a gene; V was cut back by 0 bases and J by 1 base. The CDR3 contains 16 residues. The CDR3 region is CSARDSSGGRTDTQYF. The CDR3 nucleotides read TGCAGTGCTAGAGATTCTAGCGGAGGGCGCACAGATACGCAGTATTTT.

The chain uses TRBV13 and TRBJ2-3; 7 bases fit TRBD2. Losses at the gene ends were 5 bases for V and 3 bases for J; bases not matched to a gene: 14. In germline, CDR1 is PRHDT, CDR2 FYEKMQ (reference sequence). The CDR3 is 17 amino acids. The CDR3, as DNA: TGTGCCAGCAGCCCCCTGGGAGTAGCGGGCTATACAGATACGCAGTATTTT. Amino acids: CASSPLGVAGYTDTQYF.

CDR3 region: CAISESTRRGYEQFF. The CDR3 DNA follows: TGTGCCATCAGTGAGTCGACTAGGAGGGGGTATGAGCAGTTCTTC. This rearrangement joins TRBV10-3 to TRBJ2-1; D assignment may be TRBD1 or TRBD2 (6 bases each). The germline gives CDR1 ENHRY, CDR2 SYGVKD. V lost 0 bases and J lost 8, with 14 bases in between. CDR3 length equals 15 residues.

This chain connects TRBV20-1 to TRBJ2-5; 12 positions agree with TRBD1. CDR3 length: 14 amino acids. CDR1 is DFQATT, CDR2 SNEGSKA, per germline (reference sequence). The junction had 3 bases not matched to a gene; V was cut back by 0 bases and J by 7 bases. The CDR3: CSARDPGQGATQYF. Written as DNA, the CDR3 is TGCAGTGCTAGAGATCCGGGACAGGGGGCGACCCAGTACTTC.

This clonotype has a handful of counts. The rearrangement uses TRBV12-3 or TRBV12-4 and TRBJ2-7, with a weak D call TRBD2 (5 bases). This CDR3 is built from 12 residues. V dropped 3 bases and J dropped 6 bases, with 9 bases sitting between them. The CDR3 region is CASSLARGEQYV. The CDR3 nucleotides are TGTGCCAGCAGTTTGGCCCGGGGCGAGCAGTACGTC.

This clonotype turned up a few times. The chain couples TRBV20-1 to TRBJ2-2, with D unresolved. The CDR3 length is 14 residues. V was shortened by 2 bases and J by 0 bases, with 7 bases between the two germline ends. The germline CDR1 and CDR2 sequences are DFQATT and SNEGSKA (reference sequence). The CDR3 loop is CSARFSSNTGELFF. The DNA for the CDR3 is TGCAGTGCTAGATTCAGTTCGAACACCGGGGAGCTGTTTTTT.

A few counts support this clonotype. The rearrangement joins TRBV7-7 to TRBJ2-2, with D perhaps TRBD1 (6 bases). The length of the CDR3 is 15 residues. Trimming stripped 1 base from V and 4 bases from J, with 10 bases between. CDR1 and CDR2 from the germline V gene are SSHAT and FNYEAQ (reference sequence). The CDR3, as DNA: TGTGCCAGCAGCTTAGTGGCAGGGGCCACCGGGGAGCTGTTTTTT. It encodes CASSLVAGATGELFF.

This chain joins TRBV7-9 and TRBJ2-2, with 9 nucleotides matching TRBD2. This CDR3 contains 14 residues. J was trimmed by 11 bases and V by 0 bases; bases with no gene match: 4. Germline lookup yields CDR1 SEHNR and CDR2 FQNEAQ (reference sequence). The DNA of the CDR3 is TGTGCCAGCAGCTTAGCTAGCGGGAGCGGCGAGCTGTTTTTT. Protein product: CASSLASGSGELFF. Based on the CDR3 plus reference TRBV7-9 and TRBJ2-2, the full variable domain is DTGVSQNPRHKITKRGQNVTFRCDPISEHNRLYWYRQTLGQGPEFLTYFQNEAQLEKSRLLSDRFSAERPKGSFSTLEIQRTEQGDSAMYLCASSLASGSGELFFGEGSRLTVL.

This sequence joins TRBV12-3 or TRBV12-4 and TRBJ1-1; unclear D gene. V dropped 3 bases and J dropped 3 bases, with 5 bases sitting between them. The CDR3 is 12 amino acids. CDR3: CASSFYDTEAFF. CDR3 coding DNA: TGTGCCAGCAGTTTTTATGACACTGAAGCTTTCTTT.

The V and J genes are TRBV28 and TRBJ2-5, with 9 bases matching TRBD2. Per germline, CDR1 MDHEN and CDR2 SYDVKM. CDR3 length equals 17 residues. Trimming took 1 base from V and 2 from J; bases not matched to a gene: 8. The DNA of the CDR3 is TGTGCCAGCAGTTTATTCGCGACTAGCGGATTACAAGAGACCCAGTACTTC. Amino acids: CASSLFATSGLQETQYF.

This sequence joins TRBV20-1 and TRBJ1-1; D possibly corresponds to TRBD1 (6 bases). The CDR3 sequence is 16 residues long. Trimming stripped 3 bases from V and 0 bases from J, with 17 bases between. Germline values: CDR1 DFQATT, CDR2 SNEGSKA (reference sequence). This chain's CDR3 is CSARGLDRIMNTEAFF. CDR3 DNA: TGCAGTGCTAGGGGCTTAGACAGGATTATGAACACTGAAGCTTTCTTT.